The source of this TCR beta chain is a study of OX40 agonist ivuxolimab in advanced cancers. Study-level information: An agonistic anti-OX40 (CD134) antibody, ivuxolimab, was used to treat the patients.

Clones were sequenced by immunoSEQ multiplex PCR, and TCRdb holds only the in-frame ones, with some missing. This table has fewer than 35,000 clones, roughly 89% appearing once. Study-level findings and limits: With doses of 0.1-3.0 mg/kg, partial responders showed among the lowest clonal expansion.

As regards this clone: Its antigen is undetermined.

The V and J ends lost 2 bases and 1 base respectively, with 8 bases between them. This CDR3 region has 14 residues. CDR1 and CDR2 (germline): KGHSH, LQKENI. This receptor was identified in an adult with an advanced solid tumor such as melanoma, head and neck, liver or kidney cancer. The rearrangement links TRBV18 to TRBJ1-1; no firm D call. The sequencing used CD4+ or CD8+ T cells sorted from blood, collected in a trial of the OX40 agonist ivuxolimab. The CDR3 DNA reads TGTGCCAGCTCACCAGGTTCCGGGAACACTGAAGCTTTCTTT. This gives the protein CASSPGSGNTEAFF.